These 22 T cell receptor beta chains originate from one sample sequenced in a study of cytomegalovirus exposure and HLA in healthy donors. Primers: 60 Vbeta forward and 13 Jbeta reverse. Measured with immunoSEQ multiplex PCR; TCRdb has only the in-frame clones, and not every one. The sample lists tens of thousands of clones; 86% were seen once. The material sequenced was PBMCs. These receptors were taken from a man between 25 and 39 years old in good health and CMV-seropositive.

The V and J genes are TRBV19 and TRBJ1-5; the D is unclear. The CDR3 totals 13 residues. Germline V gene lookup returns CDR1 LNHDA and CDR2 SQIVND (reference sequence). Trimming removed 6 bases from V and 2 bases from J, with 8 bases in between. The CDR3 bases are TGTGCCAGTAGCTTTCTCGGCAATCAGCCCCAGCATTTT. Its protein product is CASSFLGNQPQHF.

The count of this clone is one. This sequence joins TRBV19 and TRBJ2-5; D call uncertain. The last part of the DNA fits TRBJ2-7 better; the J call may be wrong. The germline gives CDR1 LNHDA, CDR2 SQIVND (reference sequence). This CDR3 spans 13 amino acids. This CDR3 reads CASGLASSYEQYF. CDR3 nucleotides: TGTGCCAGTGGGCTGGCCTCTTCCTACGAGCAGTACTTC.

The chain has TRBV13 and TRBJ2-3; 9 bases agree with TRBD2. After removal of 1 base from V and 0 bases from J, the junction contained 5 bases not matched to a gene. This CDR3 region has 17 residues. CDR1 PRHDT and CDR2 FYEKMQ come from the germline V gene (reference sequence). The CDR3 spells CASSLAASGVSTDTQYF. The CDR3 bases are TGTGCCAGCAGCTTAGCTGCTAGCGGGGTTAGCACAGATACGCAGTATTTT.

This clone was recorded only once. The genes are TRBV9 and TRBJ2-1; 12 nucleotides line up with TRBD2. Germline V gives CDR1 SGDLS, CDR2 YYNGEE. Trimming removed 1 base from V and 6 bases from J; junction bases left unmatched: 2. There are 15 residues in the CDR3. CDR3 in amino acids: CASSVLAGGPNEQFF. The CDR3 bases are TGTGCCAGCAGCGTACTAGCGGGAGGGCCCAATGAGCAGTTCTTC.

The J gene is TRBJ2-6, the V gene TRBV11-2; 11 bases are a match to TRBD2. Germline V gene lookup returns CDR1 SGHAT and CDR2 FQNNGV. The junction had 12 bases not matched to a gene; V was cut back by 4 bases and J by 4 bases. This CDR3 has 19 residues. The CDR3 DNA follows: TGTGCCAGCAGCTCACTCCTAGGGGGACTAGCGGCGGGGGCCAACGTCCTGACTTTC. It is translated as CASSSLLGGLAAGANVLTF. The entire variable domain, with the rest obtained from reference TRBV11-2 and TRBJ2-6, is as follows: EAGVAQSPRYKIIEKRQSVAFWCNPISGHATLYWYQQILGQGPKLLIQFQNNGVVDDSQLPKDRFSAERLKGVDSTLKIQPAKLEDSAVYLCASSSLLGGLAAGANVLTFGAGSRLTVL.

The V gene is TRBV19, the J gene TRBJ2-7, with TRBD2 identical over 14 bases. Unmatched junction bases numbered 4, after V lost 3 bases and J lost 3 bases. Germline values: CDR1 LNHDA, CDR2 SQIVND (reference sequence). This CDR3 region has 16 residues. The DNA of the CDR3 is TGTGCCAGTAGTATGGCGGGGACTAGCGGGAGCTACGAGCAGTACTTC. Translated, it gives CASSMAGTSGSYEQYF.

Here the CDR3 reads CSVFAAPTSKLYTEAFF. CDR3 DNA: TGCAGCGTGTTCGCGGCGCCAACCTCGAAGTTGTACACTGAAGCTTTCTTT. The rearrangement uses TRBV29-1 and TRBJ1-1; D gene ambiguous. Trimming pared 6 bases from V and 3 bases from J, leaving 26 bases between. From germline, CDR1 is SQVTM and CDR2 ANQGSEA. This CDR3 comprises 17 residues.

This clone was recorded once. This chain connects TRBV28 to TRBJ1-5; TRBD1 aligns across 7 bases. Germline trimming cut 2 bases from V and 2 bases from J; bases unmatched to any gene: 9. Germline V gives CDR1 MDHEN, CDR2 SYDVKM. This CDR3 region has 17 residues. CDR3: CASSLIQTGSGNQPQHF. The CDR3 DNA is TGTGCCAGCAGTTTAATACAGACAGGGAGCGGCAATCAGCCCCAGCATTTT.

This chain connects TRBV7-3 to TRBJ2-2, with TRBD1 matching over 9 bases. This CDR3 has 17 amino acids. J gave up 0 bases and V 4 bases, and 6 bases lay outside the gene matches. Germline values: CDR1 SGHTA, CDR2 FQGTGA. CDR3 bases: TGTGCCAGCAGCTGGGACCGGGACAGGGCGAACACCGGGGAGCTGTTTTTT. Amino acids: CASSWDRDRANTGELFF.

The chain joins TRBV5-4 to TRBJ1-4; D remains ambiguous. The CDR3 runs 15 residues. Germline CDR1 SGHNT, CDR2 YYREEE (reference sequence). Trimming removed 0 bases at V and 7 bases at J, with 13 bases between. CDR3 loop: CASSLAGSPGEKLFF. The CDR3, as DNA: TGTGCCAGCAGCTTGGCGGGAAGCCCTGGTGAAAAACTGTTTTTT. The variable domain in full, completed from reference TRBV5-4 and TRBJ1-4, reads ETGVTQSPTHLIKTRGQQVTLRCSSQSGHNTVSWYQQALGQGPQFIFQYYREEENGRGNFPPRFSGLQFPNYSSELNVNALELDDSALYLCASSLAGSPGEKLFFGSGTQLSVL.

This clone was picked up one time. The gene calls are TRBV2 and TRBJ1-4, with D perhaps TRBD1 (6 bases). The germline V gene has CDR1 SNHLY and CDR2 FYNNEI. V dropped 3 bases and J dropped 12 bases, with 17 bases sitting between them. The CDR3 covers 14 residues. The CDR3 spells CASSEGHGLGELFF. CDR3 bases: TGTGCCAGCAGTGAGGGACACGGACTAGGAGAACTGTTTTTT.

The chain links TRBV28 to TRBJ2-5; 8 bases fit TRBD1. The J call may be in error: the DNA end matches TRBJ2-7 better. The germline CDR1 and CDR2 sequences are MDHEN and SYDVKM. The CDR3 totals 13 residues. Written as DNA, the CDR3 is TGTGCCACCGGCCCCGGACAGGGTTACGAGCAGTACTTC. This encodes CATGPGQGYEQYF.

The table lists this clone with a count of one. The chain couples TRBV7-6 to TRBJ2-3; 10 positions match TRBD1. Trimming removed 4 bases from V and 5 bases from J; junction bases left unmatched: 6. Germline V gives CDR1 SGHVS, CDR2 FNYEAQ. The CDR3 runs 15 residues. CDR3 in DNA: TGTGCCAGCAGCTCGGGACAGGGGTCGGGAGATACGCAGTATTTT. This codes for CASSSGQGSGDTQYF.

J is TRBJ2-7 and V is TRBV5-6; TRBD1 agrees at 8 bases. With V trimmed by 4 bases and J by 6 bases, 9 bases remained unmatched. The germline gives CDR1 SGHDT, CDR2 YYEEEE. CDR3 length equals 14 residues. The CDR3 protein is CASSPGQGLREQYF. The CDR3 nucleotides are TGTGCCAGCAGCCCAGGACAGGGTCTGCGCGAGCAGTACTTC. Based on the CDR3 plus reference TRBV5-6 and TRBJ2-7, the full variable domain is DAGVTQSPTHLIKTRGQQVTLRCSPKSGHDTVSWYQQALGQGPQFIFQYYEEEERQRGNFPDRFSGHQFPNYSSELNVNALLLGDSALYLCASSPGQGLREQYFGPGTRLTVT.

The chain uses TRBV5-1 and TRBJ2-2; TRBD1 aligns across 7 bases. With 5 bases clipped from V and 1 base from J, the junction kept 5 bases outside the gene matches. The CDR3 is 15 residues long. The V gene's germline CDR1 is SGHRS and CDR2 YFSETQ. The CDR3, as DNA: TGCGCCAGCAGGCCTGGGACAGTGAACACCGGGGAGCTGTTTTTT. Translated, it gives CASRPGTVNTGELFF. The full variable domain, with the rest looked up from reference TRBV5-1 and TRBJ2-2, is KAGVTQTPRYLIKTRGQQVTLSCSPISGHRSVSWYQQTPGQGLQFLFEYFSETQRNKGNFPGRFSGRQFSNSRSEMNVSTLELGDSALYLCASRPGTVNTGELFFGEGSRLTVL.

The chain carries TRBV5-1 and TRBJ2-1; TRBD1 matches 10 bases. This CDR3 is built from 15 residues. Looked up from germline, CDR1 is SGHRS and CDR2 is YFSETQ. After removal of 3 bases from V and 2 bases from J, the junction contained 2 bases not matched to a gene. The CDR3 loop reads CASSSGTGAYNEQFF. DNA for the CDR3: TGCGCCAGCAGCTCCGGGACAGGGGCCTACAATGAGCAGTTCTTC.

The chain is built from TRBV5-8 and TRBJ2-1; 9 bases agree with TRBD1. J lost 6 bases, V lost 1 base, and 14 bases had no gene match. The V gene's germline CDR1 is SGHTS and CDR2 YDEGEE. CDR3 length equals 18 residues. DNA of the CDR3: TGTGCCAGCAGCTTGTTTTTCGGACAGGGGCGGACCAGCAATGAGCAGTTCTTC. Protein: CASSLFFGQGRTSNEQFF. The whole variable domain, filled in from reference TRBV5-8 and TRBJ2-1, reads EAGVTQSPTHLIKTRGQQATLRCSPISGHTSVYWYQQALGLGLQFLLWYDEGEERNRGNFPPRFSGRQFPNYSSELNVNALELEDSALYLCASSLFFGQGRTSNEQFFGPGTRLTVL.

CDR3 sequence (DNA): TGCGCCAGCAGCTTGGAGCGAGGGAACACTGAAGCTTTCTTT. This gives the protein CASSLERGNTEAFF. The chain carries TRBV5-1 and TRBJ1-1; D remains unclear. The CDR3 totals 14 residues. Trimming pared 0 bases from V and 1 base from J, leaving 7 bases between. Germline lookup yields CDR1 SGHRS and CDR2 YFSETQ.

The chain combines TRBV27 with TRBJ2-2; TRBD1 matches at 7 bases. The length of the CDR3 is 17 residues. Germline V CDR1 and CDR2: MNHEY, SMNVEV (reference sequence). Trimming removed 4 bases from V and 2 bases from J; junction bases left unmatched: 10. CDR3 protein: CASSSYRDSLNTGELFF. CDR3 DNA: TGTGCCAGCAGTTCATACCGGGACAGCCTAAACACCGGGGAGCTGTTTTTT.

This chain connects TRBV25-1 to TRBJ2-3, with 8 bases matching TRBD1. This CDR3 region has 16 residues. The V and J ends lost 3 bases and 0 bases, in that order; junction bases with no gene match: 5. CDR1 MGHDK and CDR2 SYGVNS come from the germline V gene. Written as DNA, the CDR3 is TGTGCCAGCAGTGATCCCGGACAGGGTAGCACAGATACGCAGTATTTT. This sequence encodes CASSDPGQGSTDTQYF.

The CDR3 DNA reads as TGTGCCAGTAGTATTGGACAGGGGGCTTACGAGCAGTACTTC. It encodes CASSIGQGAYEQYF. The V gene is TRBV19, the J gene TRBJ2-7, with 11 positions matching TRBD1. V dropped 3 bases and J dropped 4; count of bases not matched to a gene: 2. The CDR3 runs 14 residues. From germline, CDR1 is LNHDA and CDR2 SQIVND (reference sequence).

The rearrangement links TRBV6-5 to TRBJ2-4; TRBD2 matches 11 bases. V lost 5 bases and J lost 10; bases outside the gene matches: 4. The CDR3 covers 13 residues. Per germline, CDR1 MNHEY and CDR2 SVGAGI. Here the CDR3 reads CASSQTSGTIQYF. In DNA form, the CDR3 reads TGTGCCAGCAGTCAGACTAGCGGGACAATTCAGTACTTC.